The 6 T cell receptor beta chains given below trace back to one sample, sequenced in a study of radiotherapy plus CTLA-4 blockade in lung cancer. The repertoire was sequenced with immunoSEQ multiplex PCR; TCRdb's copy has only in-frame clones and lacks some. The sample includes tens of thousands of clones, about 79% seen only once; the top ten take 4%. The starting material was peripheral blood, obtained from a patient treated with radiotherapy plus ipilimumab. The receptor set was obtained from a human donor with non-small cell lung cancer who had a partial response to radiotherapy plus ipilimumab. Some clones in this sample may be carry-over from other donors' samples.

The chain recombines TRBV10-3 with TRBJ1-6, with 8 nucleotides matching TRBD1. Germline trimming cut 2 bases from V and 11 bases from J; bases unmatched to any gene: 8. The germline gives CDR1 ENHRY, CDR2 SYGVKD. The CDR3 is 15 amino acids. The CDR3 loop is CAISEGTGPGTPLHF. The CDR3 DNA reads TGTGCCATCAGTGAGGGGACAGGCCCGGGTACACCCCTCCACTTT.

The chain links TRBV6-1 to TRBJ2-3; D is unclear. The CDR3 is made up of 14 amino acids. V lost 7 bases and J lost 0, with 11 bases in between. CDR1 and CDR2 (germline): MNHNS, SASEGT. CDR3 loop: CASTQRSSTDTQYF. In nucleotides, the CDR3 is TGTGCCAGCACCCAAAGGAGTAGCACAGATACGCAGTATTTT.

This clone was seen only once. The V call is TRBV7-2, the J call TRBJ2-7; D may be TRBD1 (5 bases). Germline CDR1 and CDR2: SGHTA and FQGNSA. The CDR3 is made up of 13 amino acids. V was trimmed by 3 bases and J by 6 bases, leaving 12 bases between them. The CDR3 reads CASSFRASTEQYF. The CDR3 nucleotides read TGTGCCAGCAGCTTCAGGGCGTCCACCGAGCAGTACTTC.

This clone was detected only once. The chain combines TRBV5-1 with TRBJ1-6, with 7 bases fitting TRBD1. The trim removed 2 bases at V and 6 bases at J, leaving 5 bases unmatched. CDR3 length: 15 amino acids. From germline, CDR1 is SGHRS and CDR2 YFSETQ. The CDR3 reads CASSFQGEGNSPLHF. CDR3 DNA sequence: TGCGCCAGCAGCTTCCAGGGGGAAGGTAATTCACCCCTCCACTTT. Full variable domain (missing parts from reference TRBV5-1 and TRBJ1-6): KAGVTQTPRYLIKTRGQQVTLSCSPISGHRSVSWYQQTPGQGLQFLFEYFSETQRNKGNFPGRFSGRQFSNSRSEMNVSTLELGDSALYLCASSFQGEGNSPLHFGNGTRLTVT.

V and J are TRBV6-1 and TRBJ2-3, with D unresolved. This CDR3 has 12 amino acids. The V and J ends lost 1 base and 3 bases respectively, with 2 bases between them. Looked up from germline, CDR1 is MNHNS and CDR2 is SASEGT. The CDR3 sequence is CASSEVTDTQYF. Written as DNA, the CDR3 is TGTGCCAGCAGTGAAGTAACAGATACGCAGTATTTT.

The chain combines TRBV11-3 with TRBJ2-7; the match to TRBD1 covers 10 bases. Germline lookup yields CDR1 SGHNT and CDR2 YENEEA. This CDR3 comprises 14 residues. The V gene end was trimmed by 5 bases and the J gene end by 6 bases; junction bases not matched to a gene: 7. DNA of the CDR3: TGTGCCAGCAGCGGAGACAGGGGGCTGGGCGAGCAGTACTTC. Translating it yields CASSGDRGLGEQYF.